This note documents a single T cell receptor beta chain sequence. With ten immunoSEQ deep assay plates, unsorted PBMC DNA underwent sequencing. Clones were sequenced by immunoSEQ multiplex PCR, and TCRdb holds only the in-frame ones, with some missing. The sample has hundreds of thousands of clones; around 80% are singletons. There are 14 residues in the CDR3. V was shortened by 10 bases and J by 1 base, with 13 bases between the two germline ends. The germline V gene has CDR1 MNHNS and CDR2 SASEGT. The data originate from a study of shared clonotypes between healthy human individuals. This chain connects TRBV6-1 to TRBJ2-2, with no clear D. The TCR sequence derives from a middle-aged woman in good health. Some clones in this sample may be carry-over from other donors' samples. The specimen sequenced was PBMCs. This CDR3 reads CATALWRNTGELFF. CDR3 DNA: TGTGCCACCGCGTTGTGGCGGAACACCGGGGAGCTGTTTTTT.